This TCR beta chain is from a study of neoadjuvant nivolumab and ipilimumab in lung cancer (TCRdb year 2020). About the full investigation: Intravenous nivolumab was dosed at 3 mg/kg on days 1, 15 and 29, and in the combination arm ipilimumab 1 mg/kg was added on day 1 only. For each study arm, the primary endpoint of the trial was the rate of major pathologic response (MPR) in the intention-to-treat population. Of the 45 or so patients with operable NSCLC treated in the trial, approximately 23 were randomized to nivolumab monotherapy and around 20 to nivolumab plus ipilimumab. The study compared TCR repertoires in pretherapy (baseline) peripheral blood with TCR repertoires in tumors resected at surgery following neoadjuvant immune checkpoint blockade. Seven patients had matched pretherapy and resected tumor pairs analyzed, with four treated with nivolumab and three with nivolumab plus ipilimumab.

Libraries were constructed by the immunoSEQ multiplex PCR assay. The published analysis was carried out like this. Richness and clonality were used to summarize the repertoires, and clones that significantly expanded or contracted between pre- and post-therapy samples were identified. Here the immuneACCESS table is served through TCRdb, limited to in-frame sequences with V and J called. Missing clones are a known gap in these copies; in checked studies unresolved V genes cover under half, and the rest lacks a known reason. That table is the source of V, J and clone size, and D and trimming were worked out from the DNA. The sample table contains roughly 45,000 clones; only one count was recorded for about 89% of them. The ten largest clones add up to roughly 3.7% of the sample. Points on this clone: Its antigen is still unknown. The sample holds no much larger clone one base away, and base qualities are not on file.

Overall study results and their limits: There was no significant correlation between TCR clonality and pathologic tumor regression, and just a single major-pathologic-response sample was available for the clonality-regression analysis. Tumor T-cell richness and clonality rose from pretherapy to surgery in three of three dual-therapy tumors but in only two of four nivolumab-treated tumors. Greater TCR richness and clonality were observed in resected tumors than in tumor-adjacent uninvolved lung, and increases were observed in more dual-therapy-treated tumors. A small number of samples underwent TCR sequencing. A positive correlation was observed between pretherapy blood TCR richness and richness in tumors resected after neoadjuvant therapy (Spearman R = 0.82).

The label giving this sample's time point can be read as: pretherapy, before neoadjuvant immune checkpoint inhibitors. The samples were obtained from NEOSTAR, a phase 2 randomized trial that tested neoadjuvant nivolumab or nivolumab plus ipilimumab, followed by surgery, in operable NSCLC. The germline V gene encodes CDR1 SGHRS and CDR2 YFSETQ. Trimming leaves V shorter by 1 base and J shorter by 8 bases, with the junction holding 10 bases beyond the gene matches. The CDR3 numbers 16 residues from cysteine through phenylalanine. The retained sequence is limited to the CDR3, 48 bases, with the frame set at the first base.

This receptor was obtained from an adult with non-small cell lung cancer. Some clones in this sample may be carry-over from other donors' samples. The rearrangement combines TRBV5-1 with TRBJ2-4, with 9 central nucleotides matching TRBD1. The specimen comprised blood, sampled before neoadjuvant nivolumab, alone or with ipilimumab. CDR3 protein: CASSLWGDRADDIQYF. The DNA sequence is as follows: TGCGCCAGCAGCTTGTGGGGGGACAGGGCTGATGACATTCAGTACTTC.